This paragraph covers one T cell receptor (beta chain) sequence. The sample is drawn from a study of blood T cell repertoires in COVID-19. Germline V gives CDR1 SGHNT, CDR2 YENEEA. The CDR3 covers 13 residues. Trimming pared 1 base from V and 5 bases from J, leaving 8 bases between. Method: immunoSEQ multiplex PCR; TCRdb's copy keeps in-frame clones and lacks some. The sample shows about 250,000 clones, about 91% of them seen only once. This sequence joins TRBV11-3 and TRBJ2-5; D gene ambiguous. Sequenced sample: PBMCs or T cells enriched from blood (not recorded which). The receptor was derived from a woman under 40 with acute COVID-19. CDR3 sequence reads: CASSLGVRETQYF. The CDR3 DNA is TGTGCCAGCAGCTTAGGGGTGCGGGAGACCCAGTACTTC.